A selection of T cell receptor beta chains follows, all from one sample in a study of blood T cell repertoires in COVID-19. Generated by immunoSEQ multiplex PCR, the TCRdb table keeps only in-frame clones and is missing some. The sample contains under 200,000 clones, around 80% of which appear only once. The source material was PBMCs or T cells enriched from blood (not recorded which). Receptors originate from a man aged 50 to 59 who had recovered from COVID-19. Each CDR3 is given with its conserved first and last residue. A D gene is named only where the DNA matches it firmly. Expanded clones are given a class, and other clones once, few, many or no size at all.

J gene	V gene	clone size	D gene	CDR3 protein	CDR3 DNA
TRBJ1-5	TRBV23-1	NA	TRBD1	CASAGGGQSYSNQPQHF	TGCGCCAGCGCCGGTGGGGGACAGTCATATAGCAATCAGCCCCAGCATTTT
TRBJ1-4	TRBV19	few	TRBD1	CASTPGDSWAEKLFF	TGTGCCAGTACCCCCGGGGACAGCTGGGCGGAAAAACTGTTTTTT
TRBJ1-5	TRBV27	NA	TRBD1	CASSLTGGFQPQHF	TGTGCCAGCAGTTTAACAGGGGGGTTCCAGCCCCAGCATTTT
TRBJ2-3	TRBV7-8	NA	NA	CASSLGLGRSTDTQYF	TGTGCCAGCAGCTTAGGTTTGGGGAGGAGCACAGATACGCAGTATTTT
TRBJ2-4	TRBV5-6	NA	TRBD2	CASNPLGTSGKNIQYF	TGTGCCAGCAACCCACTGGGGACTAGCGGGAAAAACATTCAGTACTTC
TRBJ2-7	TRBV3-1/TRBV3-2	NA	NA	CASSNQRWRDSSYEQYF	TGTGCCAGCAGCAACCAAAGATGGAGGGACAGCTCCTACGAGCAGTACTTC
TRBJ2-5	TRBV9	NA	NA	CASSGAAKETQYF	TGTGCCAGCAGCGGAGCGGCCAAAGAGACCCAGTACTTC
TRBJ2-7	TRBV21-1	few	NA	CASSKGPRQRGGPYEQYF	TGTGCCAGCAGCAAAGGCCCGCGGCAGCGGGGGGGGCCCTACGAGCAGTACTTC
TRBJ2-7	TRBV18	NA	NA	CASSPGSYEQYF	TGTGCCAGCTCACCCGGGTCCTACGAGCAGTACTTC
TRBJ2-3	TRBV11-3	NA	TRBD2	CASSLDGDSGSADTQYF	TGTGCCAGCAGCTTAGATGGGGATAGCGGGAGCGCAGATACGCAGTATTTT
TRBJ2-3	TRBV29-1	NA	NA	CSVVGLELDTQYF	TGCAGCGTTGTGGGACTGGAATTAGATACGCAGTATTTT
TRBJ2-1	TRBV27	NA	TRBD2	CASSASGRSHNEQFF	TGTGCCAGCAGTGCTAGCGGGAGGTCCCACAATGAGCAGTTCTTC
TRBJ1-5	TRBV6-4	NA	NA	CASSEYSDQPQHF	TGTGCCAGCAGTGAGTATAGCGATCAGCCCCAGCATTTT
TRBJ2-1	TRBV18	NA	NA	CASSPQGVGNEQFF	TGTGCCAGCTCACCTCAAGGGGTGGGCAATGAGCAGTTCTTC
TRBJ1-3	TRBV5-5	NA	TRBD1	CASSLDRGGTIYF	TGTGCCAGCAGCTTGGACAGGGGAGGCACCATATATTTT
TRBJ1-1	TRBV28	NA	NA	CASRTTPGNTEAFF	TGTGCCAGCAGAACAACCCCAGGTAACACTGAAGCTTTCTTT
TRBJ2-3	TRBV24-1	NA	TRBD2	CATSDLSGSGSPDTQYF	TGTGCCACCAGTGATTTGTCTGGTAGCGGGAGCCCAGATACGCAGTATTTT
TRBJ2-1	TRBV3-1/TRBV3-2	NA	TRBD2	CASSQVLAGGSNEQFF	TGTGCCAGCAGCCAAGTGCTAGCGGGAGGGTCCAATGAGCAGTTCTTC
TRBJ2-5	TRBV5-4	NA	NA	CASSRREEETQYF	TGTGCCAGCAGTAGGAGGGAGGAGGAGACCCAGTACTTC
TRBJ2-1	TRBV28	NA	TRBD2	CASSAGTSNNEQFF	TGTGCCAGCTCTGCCGGGACTAGCAACAATGAGCAGTTCTTC
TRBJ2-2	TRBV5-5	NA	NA	CASSSQGLRTGELFF	TGTGCCAGCAGCTCCCAGGGGCTAAGGACCGGGGAGCTGTTTTTT
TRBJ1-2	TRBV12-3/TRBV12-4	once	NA	CASNSLGSYGYTF	TGTGCCAGCAATTCACTTGGGAGCTATGGCTACACCTTC
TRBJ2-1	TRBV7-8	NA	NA	CASSLVRESEQFF	TGTGCCAGCAGCTTAGTTCGGGAGAGTGAGCAGTTCTTC
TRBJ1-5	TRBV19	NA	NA	CASSIGGEPNQPQHF	TGTGCCAGTAGTATAGGGGGGGAACCCAATCAGCCCCAGCATTTT
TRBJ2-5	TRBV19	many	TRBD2	CASRRLAGGHGETQYF	TGTGCCAGTAGGAGGCTAGCGGGAGGACATGGGGAGACCCAGTACTTC
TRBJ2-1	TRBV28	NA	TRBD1	CASGQGENDEQFF	TGTGCCTCCGGACAGGGAGAAAATGATGAGCAGTTCTTC
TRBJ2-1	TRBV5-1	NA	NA	CASSSGFTYNEQFF	TGCGCCAGCAGCTCGGGATTCACCTACAATGAGCAGTTCTTC
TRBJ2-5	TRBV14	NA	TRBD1	CASSRISGTGWTQYF	TGTGCCAGCAGCCGAATCTCCGGGACAGGGTGGACCCAGTACTTC
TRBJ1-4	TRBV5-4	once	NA	CASSLAQGTTNEKLFF	TGTGCCAGCAGCTTGGCTCAGGGGACAACTAATGAAAAACTGTTTTTT
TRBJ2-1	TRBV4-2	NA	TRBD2	CASSQDGASGEDNEQFF	TGTGCCAGCAGCCAAGATGGAGCTAGCGGGGAAGACAATGAGCAGTTCTTC
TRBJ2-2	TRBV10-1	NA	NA	CASSETGPTGELFF	TGCGCCAGCAGTGAGACAGGGCCGACCGGGGAGCTGTTTTTT
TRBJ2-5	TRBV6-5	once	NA	CASGTPAQETQYF	TGTGCCAGTGGGACACCTGCTCAAGAGACCCAGTACTTC
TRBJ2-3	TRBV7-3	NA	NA	CASSQTGGSTDTQYF	TGTGCCAGCAGCCAAACCGGAGGTAGCACAGATACGCAGTATTTT
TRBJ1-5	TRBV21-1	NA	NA	CASSKPLRQGGDQPQHF	TGTGCCAGCAGCAAACCATTGAGGCAGGGCGGCGATCAGCCCCAGCATTTT
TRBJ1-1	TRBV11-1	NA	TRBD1	CASSFRQGNTEAFF	TGTGCCAGCAGCTTCCGACAGGGAAACACTGAAGCTTTCTTT
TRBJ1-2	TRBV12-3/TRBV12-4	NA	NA	CASSSVRRGYTF	TGTGCCAGCAGCTCGGTGAGGCGCGGCTACACCTTC
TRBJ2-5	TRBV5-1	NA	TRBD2	CASSLAGGARQETQYF	TGCGCCAGCAGCTTGGCGGGGGGGGCTAGGCAAGAGACCCAGTACTTC
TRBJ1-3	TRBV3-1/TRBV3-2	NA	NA	CASSQGATGNTIYF	TGTGCCAGCAGCCAAGGGGCCACAGGAAACACCATATATTTT
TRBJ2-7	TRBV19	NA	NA	CASSPGHRYEQYF	TGTGCCAGTAGCCCGGGACATCGATACGAGCAGTACTTC
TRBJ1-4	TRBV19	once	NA	CASSSGGAGEKLFF	TGTGCCAGTAGTTCCGGGGGGGCCGGGGAAAAACTGTTTTTT
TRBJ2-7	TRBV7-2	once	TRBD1	CASGPQDRGYEQYF	TGTGCCAGCGGGCCTCAGGACAGGGGCTACGAGCAGTACTTC
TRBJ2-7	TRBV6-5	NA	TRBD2	CASVGLAFHEQYF	TGTGCCAGTGTGGGACTAGCCTTCCACGAGCAGTACTTC
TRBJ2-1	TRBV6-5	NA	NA	CASTPAYVNEQFF	TGTGCCAGCACCCCTGCGTATGTCAATGAGCAGTTCTTC
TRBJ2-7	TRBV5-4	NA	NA	CASSQSGGGPYEQYF	TGTGCCAGCAGTCAATCCGGGGGAGGACCCTACGAGCAGTACTTC
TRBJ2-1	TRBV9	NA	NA	CASSPHGAGEGGDEQFF	TGTGCCAGCAGCCCCCACGGGGCAGGGGAGGGCGGGGATGAGCAGTTCTTC
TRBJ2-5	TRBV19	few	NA	CASSGGSTSSQETQYF	TGTGCCAGTAGTGGAGGGTCCACATCGTCCCAAGAGACCCAGTACTTC
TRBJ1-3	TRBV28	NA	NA	CASTQGPSGNTIYF	TGTGCCAGCACGCAGGGCCCCTCTGGAAACACCATATATTTT
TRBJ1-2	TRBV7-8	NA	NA	CASSSNTAGNLYGYTF	TGTGCCAGCAGCTCTAATACGGCAGGAAACCTCTATGGCTACACCTTC
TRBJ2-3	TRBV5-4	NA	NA	CASSLAFTDTQYF	TGTGCCAGCAGCTTGGCCTTCACAGATACGCAGTATTTT
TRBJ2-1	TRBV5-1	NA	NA	CASSLAGTTLNEQFF	TGCGCCAGCAGCTTGGCCGGGACAACCCTCAATGAGCAGTTCTTC
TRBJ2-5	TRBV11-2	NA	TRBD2	CASSQTSGSRETQYF	TGTGCCAGCAGCCAAACTAGCGGGAGTCGAGAGACCCAGTACTTC
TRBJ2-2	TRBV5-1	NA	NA	CASRRGSGELFF	TGCGCCAGCAGACGGGGGTCGGGGGAGCTGTTTTTT
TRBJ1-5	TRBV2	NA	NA	CASTGREGQPQHF	TGTGCCAGCACGGGCAGGGAAGGTCAGCCCCAGCATTTT
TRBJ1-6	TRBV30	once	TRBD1	CAWSTMGQPNSPLHF	TGTGCCTGGAGTACAATGGGACAGCCTAATTCACCCCTCCACTTT
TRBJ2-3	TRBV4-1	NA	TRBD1	CASSPGGTGFPDTQYF	TGCGCCAGCAGCCCCGGGGGGACAGGGTTCCCAGATACGCAGTATTTT
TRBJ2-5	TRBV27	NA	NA	CASSSGELETQYF	TGTGCCAGCAGTTCCGGGGAATTGGAGACCCAGTACTTC
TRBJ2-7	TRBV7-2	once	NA	CASSLSRSSYEQYF	TGTGCCAGCAGCTTATCTCGGAGCTCCTACGAGCAGTACTTC
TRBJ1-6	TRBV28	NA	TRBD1	CASSLWTGLQRGLHF	TGTGCCAGCAGTTTATGGACAGGGCTCCAAAGGGGCCTCCACTTT
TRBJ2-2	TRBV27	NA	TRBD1	CASSGPGTGSATGELFF	TGTGCCAGCAGTGGTCCCGGGACAGGGAGTGCCACCGGGGAGCTGTTTTTT